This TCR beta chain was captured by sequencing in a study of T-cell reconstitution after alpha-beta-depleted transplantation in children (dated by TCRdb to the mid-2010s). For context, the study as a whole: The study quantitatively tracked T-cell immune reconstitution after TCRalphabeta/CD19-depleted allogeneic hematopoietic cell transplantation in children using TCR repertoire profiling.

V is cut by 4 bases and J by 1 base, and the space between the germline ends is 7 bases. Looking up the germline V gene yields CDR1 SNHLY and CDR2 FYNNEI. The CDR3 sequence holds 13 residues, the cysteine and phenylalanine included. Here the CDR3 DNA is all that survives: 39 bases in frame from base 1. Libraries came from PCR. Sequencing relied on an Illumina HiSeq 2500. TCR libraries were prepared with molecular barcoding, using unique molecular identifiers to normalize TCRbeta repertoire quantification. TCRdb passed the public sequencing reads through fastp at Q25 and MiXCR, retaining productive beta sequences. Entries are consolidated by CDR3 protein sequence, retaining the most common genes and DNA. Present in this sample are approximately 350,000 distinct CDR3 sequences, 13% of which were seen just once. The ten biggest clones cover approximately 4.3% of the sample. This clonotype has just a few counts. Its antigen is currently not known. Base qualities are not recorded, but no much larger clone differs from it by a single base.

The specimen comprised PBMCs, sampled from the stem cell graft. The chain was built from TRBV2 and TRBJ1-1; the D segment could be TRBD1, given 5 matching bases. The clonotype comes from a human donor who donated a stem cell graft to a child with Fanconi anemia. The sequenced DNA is TGTGCCAGCAGTGGACAGCAGAACACTGAAGCTTTCTTT. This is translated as CASSGQQNTEAFF.